The following is a T cell receptor beta chain sequence with its context. These data are taken from a study of blood T cell repertoires in COVID-19. About the research overall: The United States, Italy and Spain provided the acute and convalescent COVID-19 samples.

Participants were placed into cohorts based on the clinical history they reported. Germline V gene sequence: CDR1 MDHEN, CDR2 SYDVKM. V lost 2 bases and J lost 1, with 5 bases in between. This CDR3 has 13 residues. How the authors handled the data: Nucleated cell number was recorded as an estimate derived from reference gene primer amplification. Here immunoSEQ multiplex PCR was the method, and the copy in TCRdb shows in-frame clones only, minus some. The V and J calls and clone size come from that table; D and trimming were worked out from the DNA. The table shows 150,000 to 200,000 clones, with 80% to 90% occurring only once.

V usage is TRBV28 and J usage is TRBJ2-5; D gene ambiguous. The receptor was isolated from a woman between 45 and 60 years old who had recovered from COVID-19. Sequencing input: PBMCs or T cells enriched from blood (not recorded which). As DNA, the CDR3 is TGTGCCAGCAGTTTACCGTCCCAAGAGACCCAGTACTTC. Its translation is CASSLPSQETQYF. Drawing the rest from reference TRBV28 and TRBJ2-5, the complete variable domain is DVKVTQSSRYLVKRTGEKVFLECVQDMDHENMFWYRQDPGLGLRLIYFSYDVKMKEKGDIPEGYSVSREKKERFSLILESASTNQTSMYLCASSLPSQETQYFGPGTRLLVL.